This entry concerns a single T cell receptor beta chain. The data derive from a study of blood T cell repertoires in COVID-19. Looking at the study overall: The United States, Italy and Spain were the sources of the acute and convalescent COVID-19 samples. PBMCs, B-cell-depleted T cells, or T cells provided the cDNA or gDNA that made up the material.

In the original workflow: It was from reference gene primer amplification that nucleated cell counts were estimated. The repertoire was sequenced with immunoSEQ multiplex PCR; TCRdb's copy has only in-frame clones and lacks some. The V and J calls and clone size are taken from that table; D and trimming were inferred from the DNA. Here the sample spans 350,000 to 500,000 clones, over 85% being singletons. Enrollment of patients from Seattle took place during active infection, with longitudinal follow-up. The CDR3 extends over 14 amino acids. V shed 5 bases and J 5 bases; nucleotides not matched to a gene: 6. Germline CDR1 is PRHDT and CDR2 is FYEKMQ (reference sequence).

The chain carries TRBV13 and TRBJ2-7, with TRBD2 identical over 10 bases. The sample was peripheral blood. The sequence was obtained from a man in his late teens or twenties with COVID-19, enrolled during active disease. CDR3 sequence: CASSRAGGRDEQYF. For the CDR3, the DNA is TGTGCCAGCAGCAGAGCGGGAGGGAGGGACGAGCAGTACTTC.